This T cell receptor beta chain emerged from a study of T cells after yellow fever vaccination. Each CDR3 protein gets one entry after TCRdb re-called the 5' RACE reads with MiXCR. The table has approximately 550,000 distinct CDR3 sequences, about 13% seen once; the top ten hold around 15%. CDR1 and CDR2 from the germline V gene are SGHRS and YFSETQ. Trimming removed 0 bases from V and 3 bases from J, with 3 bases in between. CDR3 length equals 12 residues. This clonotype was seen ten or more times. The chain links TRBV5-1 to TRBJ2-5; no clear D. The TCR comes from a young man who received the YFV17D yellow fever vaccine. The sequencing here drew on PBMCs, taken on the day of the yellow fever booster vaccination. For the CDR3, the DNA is TGCGCCAGCAGCTTGGGGAAAGAGACCCAGTACTTC. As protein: CASSLGKETQYF.